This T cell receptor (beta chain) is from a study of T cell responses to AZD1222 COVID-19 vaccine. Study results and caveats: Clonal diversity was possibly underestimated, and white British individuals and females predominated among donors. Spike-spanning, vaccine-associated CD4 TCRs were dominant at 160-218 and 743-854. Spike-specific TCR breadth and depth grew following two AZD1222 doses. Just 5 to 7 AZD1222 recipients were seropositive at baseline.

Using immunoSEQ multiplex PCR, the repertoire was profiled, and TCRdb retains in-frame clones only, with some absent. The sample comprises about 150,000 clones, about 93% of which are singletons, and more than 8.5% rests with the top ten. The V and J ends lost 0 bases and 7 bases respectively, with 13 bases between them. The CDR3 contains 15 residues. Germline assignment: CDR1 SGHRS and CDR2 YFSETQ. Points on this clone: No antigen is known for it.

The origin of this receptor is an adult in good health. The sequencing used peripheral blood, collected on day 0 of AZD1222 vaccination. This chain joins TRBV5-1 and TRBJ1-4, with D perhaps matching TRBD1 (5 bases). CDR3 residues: CASSLESTGGEKLFF. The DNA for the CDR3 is TGCGCCAGCAGCTTGGAATCGACCGGGGGTGAAAAACTGTTTTTT.